The T cell receptor beta chain described here comes from a study of T cell clusters in autoimmune cytopenias. Study-level points and caveats: Physiological T cell clusters of healthy donors were apparently absent in primary autoimmune cytopenia patients.

Multiplex touch-down PCR amplified TRB using TRB-A and TRB-B pools in one tube. TCRdb re-called the multiplex PCR reads and catalogs CDR3 proteins one per entry, DNA excluded. The sample table sets out under 13,000 distinct CDR3 sequences. With respect to this clonotype: Antigen specificity is unknown.

Germline V gene sequence: CDR1 MNHEY, CDR2 SMNVEV (reference sequence). The CDR3 is 16 amino acids. TRB amplification used roughly 250 ng of peripheral blood genomic DNA. The same specimen was also included in a second study, on T cell repertoires in aging, cancer and after chemotherapy.

The receptor comes from a human donor in good health. This rearrangement joins TRBV27 to TRBJ1-5. Sequencing used peripheral blood. The CDR3 sequence: CASSPYLLRSNQPQHF.